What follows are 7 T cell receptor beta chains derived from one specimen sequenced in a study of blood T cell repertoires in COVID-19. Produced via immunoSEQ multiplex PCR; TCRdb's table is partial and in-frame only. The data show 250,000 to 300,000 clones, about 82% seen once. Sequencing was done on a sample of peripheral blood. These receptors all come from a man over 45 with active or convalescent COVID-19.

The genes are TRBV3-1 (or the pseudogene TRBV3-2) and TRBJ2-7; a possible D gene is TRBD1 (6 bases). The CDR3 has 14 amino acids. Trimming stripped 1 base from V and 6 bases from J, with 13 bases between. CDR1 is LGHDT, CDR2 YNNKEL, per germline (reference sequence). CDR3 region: CASSQAHRVREQYF. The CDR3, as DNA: TGTGCCAGCAGCCAAGCCCACAGGGTTCGCGAGCAGTACTTC.

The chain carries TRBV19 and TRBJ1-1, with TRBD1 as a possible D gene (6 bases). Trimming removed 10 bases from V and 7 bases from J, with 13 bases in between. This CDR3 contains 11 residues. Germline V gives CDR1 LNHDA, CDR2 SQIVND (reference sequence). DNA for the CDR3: TGTGCCACCAAGGACAGAGGTGAAGCTTTCTTT. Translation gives CATKDRGEAFF.

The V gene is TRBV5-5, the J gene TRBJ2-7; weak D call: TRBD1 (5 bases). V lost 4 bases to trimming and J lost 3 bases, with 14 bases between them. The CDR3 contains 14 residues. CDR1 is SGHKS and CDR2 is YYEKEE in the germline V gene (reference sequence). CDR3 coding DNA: TGTGCCAGCAGCATAAGGACAATGGTCTACGAGCAGTACTTC. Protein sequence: CASSIRTMVYEQYF. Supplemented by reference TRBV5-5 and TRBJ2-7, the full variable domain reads DAGVTQSPTHLIKTRGQQVTLRCSPISGHKSVSWYQQVLGQGPQFIFQYYEKEERGRGNFPDRFSARQFPNYSSELNVNALLLGDSALYLCASSIRTMVYEQYFGPGTRLTVT.

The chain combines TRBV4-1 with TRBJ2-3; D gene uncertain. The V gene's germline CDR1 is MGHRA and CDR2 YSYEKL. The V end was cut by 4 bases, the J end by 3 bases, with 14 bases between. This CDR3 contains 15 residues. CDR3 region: CASSRLGSGTDTQYF. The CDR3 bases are TGCGCCAGCAGCCGCCTAGGTAGTGGGACAGATACGCAGTATTTT.

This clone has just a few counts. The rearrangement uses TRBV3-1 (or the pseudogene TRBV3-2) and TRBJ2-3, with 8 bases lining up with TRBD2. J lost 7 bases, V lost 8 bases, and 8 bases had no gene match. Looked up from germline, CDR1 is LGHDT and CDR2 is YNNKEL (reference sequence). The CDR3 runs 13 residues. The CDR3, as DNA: TGTGCCAGCCGGGGGGGGAGTTTGTATACGCAGTATTTT. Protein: CASRGGSLYTQYF.

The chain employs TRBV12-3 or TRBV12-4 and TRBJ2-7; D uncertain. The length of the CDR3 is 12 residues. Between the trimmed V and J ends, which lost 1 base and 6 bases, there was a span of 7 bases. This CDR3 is CASSLESFEQYF. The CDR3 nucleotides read TGTGCCAGCAGTTTAGAAAGCTTCGAGCAGTACTTC.

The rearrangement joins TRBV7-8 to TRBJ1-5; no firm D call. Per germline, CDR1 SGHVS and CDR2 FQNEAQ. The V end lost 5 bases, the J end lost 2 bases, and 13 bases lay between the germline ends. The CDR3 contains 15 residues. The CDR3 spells CASSHEGRGNQPQHF. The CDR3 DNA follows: TGTGCCAGCAGCCACGAGGGTAGGGGCAATCAGCCCCAGCATTTT.